This T cell receptor (beta chain) was captured by sequencing in a study of T cell changes during pregnancy in multiple sclerosis (dated by TCRdb to between 2018 and 2020). Background for the entire study: The study examined how the T cell repertoire changed over the course of pregnancy in women with multiple sclerosis.

Library preparation used the immunoSEQ multiplex PCR assay. TCRdb took over this immuneACCESS table, retaining in-frame rearrangements with V and J assigned. Such tables are incomplete; in checked studies, under half of the missing clones stem from an unresolved V gene, and the remainder is unexplained. For this sample the table gives under 75,000 clones, of which 91% were detected only once. The ten top clones hold around 0.5% of the sample. A word on this clone: Its antigen specificity is not known. No base qualities exist here, and no much larger clone lies one base off it.

The CDR3 covers 13 residues, taking in both the cysteine and the phenylalanine. The entry retains the CDR3 DNA only, 39 bases that are in frame from base 1. V is trimmed back by 5 bases and J by 5 bases, and the junction contains 6 bases that no gene match accounts for. From the germline V gene (reference sequence), CDR1 is SEHNR and CDR2 is FQNEAQ. The sequencing here drew on CD4+ T cells from peripheral blood mononuclear cells, taken after pregnancy. This clonotype was obtained from a female donor in good health, enrolled as a control in a pregnancy study. Rearrangement joined TRBV7-9 to TRBJ2-7; 7 nucleotides in the junction match TRBD1. The sequenced DNA: TGTGCCAGCAGCCCGAGGGGGCCCCACGAGCAGTACTTC. Its translation is CASSPRGPHEQYF.